Presented here are 10 T cell receptor beta chains from one specimen sequenced in a study of blood T cell repertoires in COVID-19. TCRdb keeps only in-frame clones here, not all; method: immunoSEQ multiplex PCR. The sample has some 220,000 clones; 85% to 90% are singletons. Sequenced sample: PBMCs or T cells enriched from blood (not recorded which). These receptors came from a woman between 50 and 59 years old in a cohort exposed to, infected with or recovered from COVID-19 (not recorded which).

This sequence joins TRBV25-1 and TRBJ1-3; a weak D match, TRBD1 (5 bases). CDR1 is MGHDK, CDR2 SYGVNS, per germline. This CDR3 contains 12 residues. V lost 8 bases and J lost 1, with 6 bases in between. For the CDR3, the DNA is TGTGCCAGCGGGACTTCTGGAAACACCATATATTTT. Amino acids: CASGTSGNTIYF.

This clone showed up just once. This chain links TRBV5-1 with TRBJ1-1, with D unresolved. CDR3 length: 14 amino acids. The V gene's germline CDR1 is SGHRS and CDR2 YFSETQ. V dropped 0 bases and J dropped 4 bases, with 10 bases sitting between them. This CDR3 is CASSLVQYSTEAFF. CDR3 nucleotide sequence: TGCGCCAGCAGCTTGGTACAGTACAGCACTGAAGCTTTCTTT.

The chain uses TRBV7-2 and TRBJ1-4; D uncertain. Trimming cost V 1 base and J 1 base, with 7 bases left between them. CDR3 length equals 15 residues. The V gene's germline CDR1 is SGHTA and CDR2 FQGNSA. CDR3 amino acids: CASSLGGGTNEKLFF. The CDR3 nucleotides are TGTGCCAGCAGCTTAGGAGGCGGAACTAATGAAAAACTGTTTTTT.

This clone has just one count. As DNA, the CDR3 is TGTGCCTGGAGCTCGGGGGACTATGGCTACACCTTC. Protein product: CAWSSGDYGYTF. The rearrangement links TRBV30 to TRBJ1-2; TRBD1 might be the D (5 bases). The germline gives CDR1 GTSNPN, CDR2 SVGIG (reference sequence). With 3 bases removed from V and 3 bases from J, the gap between germline ends came to 8 bases. CDR3 length equals 12 residues.

The gene calls are TRBV5-1 and TRBJ2-1; no clear D gene. Deletions cut 4 bases from V and 8 bases from J, with 7 bases between. This CDR3 contains 11 residues. The germline V gene encodes CDR1 SGHRS and CDR2 YFSETQ. The CDR3 here is CASSPSDEQFF. The DNA of the CDR3 is TGCGCCAGCAGCCCCAGCGATGAGCAGTTCTTC.

The rearrangement links TRBV29-1 to TRBJ1-2; possible D gene TRBD1, 6 bases. Looked up from germline, CDR1 is SQVTM and CDR2 is ANQGSEA. The CDR3 covers 15 residues. V lost 0 bases and J 4 bases, leaving 15 bases between the germline ends. CDR3 amino acids: CSVEEDEGVGYGYTF. CDR3 DNA sequence: TGCAGCGTTGAAGAGGACGAGGGGGTCGGCTATGGCTACACCTTC.

The CDR3 loop is CASRAGTTDNEQFF. CDR3 DNA: TGTGCCAGCAGGGCCGGGACTACGGACAATGAGCAGTTCTTC. J is TRBJ2-1 and V is TRBV2; 7 nucleotides align to TRBD2. Germline values: CDR1 SNHLY, CDR2 FYNNEI. This CDR3 is 14 amino acids long. The J segment lost 5 bases and the V segment lost 6 bases, leaving 7 bases of the junction unmatched.

The sample holds a few counts of this clone. This chain uses TRBV5-1 with TRBJ2-3; D gene uncertain. Trimming left V 0 bases short and J 0 bases short, with 8 bases between. Germline lookup yields CDR1 SGHRS and CDR2 YFSETQ. The CDR3 has 15 residues. CDR3 sequence reads: CASSLESVSTDTQYF. Written as DNA, the CDR3 is TGCGCCAGCAGCTTGGAGTCAGTTAGCACAGATACGCAGTATTTT.

J is TRBJ2-7 and V is TRBV18, with D perhaps TRBD2 (5 bases). Between the trimmed V and J ends, which lost 2 bases and 2 bases, there was a span of 13 bases. The CDR3 has 15 amino acids. In germline, CDR1 is KGHSH, CDR2 LQKENI. DNA for the CDR3: TGTGCCAGCTCACCATCCGGCGCCGGGGCCTACGAGCAGTACTTC. This translates into CASSPSGAGAYEQYF.

Written as DNA, the CDR3 is TGCGCCAGCAGCTCCGAGGAGGACTCACCCCTCCACTTT. The encoded protein is CASSSEEDSPLHF. This chain joins TRBV5-1 and TRBJ1-6; no definite D call. Germline V gene data show CDR1 as SGHRS and CDR2 as YFSETQ. Deletions cut 3 bases from V and 10 bases from J, with 11 bases between. The CDR3 loop spans 13 amino acids.